These T cell receptor beta chains were read from a single sample in a study of T-cell reconstitution after alpha-beta-depleted transplantation in children. TCRdb processed the PCR reads anew with MiXCR; each CDR3 protein has one entry. The sample lists 150,000 to 250,000 distinct CDR3 sequences, roughly 14% seen once, with less than 15% in the top ten. This specimen was PBMCs from the stem cell graft donor, taken from the stem cell graft. Source of these receptors: a human donor who donated a stem cell graft to a child with acute lymphoblastic leukemia. Both conserved end residues are part of each CDR3. A clone size is listed for some rows: how often the clone was seen (once, few, many), or a class if it is expanded.

clone_size	j_call	v_call	cdr3_aa
many	TRBJ2-3	TRBV12-3/TRBV12-4	CASTSFRDTQYF
many	TRBJ2-6	TRBV5-1	CASSLVPFGANVLTF
many	TRBJ2-1	TRBV6-5	CASRTRSIWNEQFF
few	TRBJ1-5	TRBV20-1	CSARARDNNQPQHF
many	TRBJ2-3	TRBV6-1	CASSPLAGDTDTQYF
.	TRBJ1-2	TRBV19	CASHSVTYGYTF
few	TRBJ2-7	TRBV9	CASSVVDTISPYEQYF
.	TRBJ1-3	TRBV10-3	CAISEMSTSAPGNTIYF
.	TRBJ1-5	TRBV12-3/TRBV12-4	CASSLGAAYNQPQHF
many	TRBJ1-2	TRBV12-3/TRBV12-4	CASSPRAHYGYTF
many	TRBJ1-4	TRBV7-9	CATVGGEKLFF
few	TRBJ2-7	TRBV4-2	CASSHLDRGIYEQYF
many	TRBJ2-1	TRBV29-1	CSVEEGGEQFF
many	TRBJ1-2	TRBV20-1	CSARDTQGGIHGYTF
.	TRBJ1-1	TRBV5-5	CASSLGGTNTEAFF
many	TRBJ1-5	TRBV10-3	CAISDSKGLQPQHF
many	TRBJ2-5	TRBV20-1	CSAGQNQETQYF
many	TRBJ2-2	TRBV29-1	CSVSRSGTNTGELFF
many	TRBJ2-5	TRBV5-1	CASSLEGARETQYF
many	TRBJ2-4	TRBV20-1	CSASGRSGNIQYF
many	TRBJ2-7	TRBV29-1	CSVLQESMPYEQYF
.	TRBJ2-7	TRBV10-3	CAIGDSKGGGYEQYF
many	TRBJ2-1	TRBV29-1	CSGATSPAGDEQFF
many	TRBJ2-5	TRBV29-1	CSVRNQNQETQYF
many	TRBJ2-1	TRBV7-6	CASSKTGTSGSPSYNEQFF
many	TRBJ2-3	TRBV7-9	CASTNGTGWADTQYF
many	TRBJ2-7	TRBV5-1	CASSPDRSSYEQYF
many	TRBJ2-3	TRBV20-1	CSASPSGTFTDTQYF
many	TRBJ2-1	TRBV11-2	CASSLDHGGNEQFF
many	TRBJ1-3	TRBV20-1	CSARDRGQAGNTIYF
many	TRBJ2-3	TRBV15	CATSLRSGRADTQYF
.	TRBJ1-2	TRBV20-1	CSARVPGGRGYTF
many	TRBJ2-1	TRBV5-5	CASSSREAGVYNEQFF
.	TRBJ2-1	TRBV5-6	CASSFEPDEQFF
.	TRBJ2-2	TRBV11-3	CASSLFTAGGSGELFF
many	TRBJ2-2	TRBV5-1	CASSLMAGGIPGELFF
many	TRBJ2-3	TRBV4-1	CASSFLPTVSTDTQYF
few	TRBJ2-1	TRBV12-3/TRBV12-4	CASSPRFPGQNFNEQFF
few	TRBJ2-7	TRBV4-2	CASRQGSGTRWVGTGDEQYF
many	TRBJ2-1	TRBV29-1	CSVRPPQEQFF
many	TRBJ2-3	TRBV20-1	CSAMGRAFASTDTQYF
.	TRBJ1-5	TRBV5-1	CASSLSGGSNQPQHF
many	TRBJ1-1	TRBV20-1	CSADGGAVNTEAFF
many	TRBJ2-7	TRBV3-1	CASSQGPAGYYEQYF
.	TRBJ2-1	TRBV12-3/TRBV12-4	CAGSSGLAGVNEQFF
.	TRBJ1-5	TRBV20-1	CSARGVQGRNQPQHF
many	TRBJ2-7	TRBV5-1	CASSLQGPTGEQYF
many	TRBJ2-7	TRBV21-1	CASSSSGERDIGIYEQYF
many	TRBJ1-3	TRBV29-1	CSVEEDPWGSSGNTIYF
few	TRBJ2-1	TRBV12-3/TRBV12-4	CASSFPRDRGKSGEQFF
many	TRBJ1-2	TRBV27	CASSHPVEAAVGF
many	TRBJ2-1	TRBV24-1	CATSDSNRVHYNEQFF
.	TRBJ2-7	TRBV7-9	CASSLSARVYEQYF
many	TRBJ2-7	TRBV7-8	CASSAAGPYEQYF
many	TRBJ2-7	TRBV6-5	CASRASGTYEQYF
.	TRBJ1-5	TRBV15	CATSRDLTRNQPQHF